This note documents a single T cell receptor beta chain sequence. These data originate in a study of blood T cell repertoires in COVID-19. Overall study: Sources were T cells, B-cell-depleted T cells, or PBMCs; the material itself was cDNA or gDNA.

Germline CDR1 is MGHDK and CDR2 is SYGVNS. V was shortened by 6 bases and J by 4 bases, with 12 bases between the two germline ends. The CDR3 sequence is 14 residues long. Study processing details: Amplification of reference gene primers was used by the study to estimate nucleated cell counts. The table came from immunoSEQ multiplex PCR; TCRdb's copy has only in-frame clones and leaves some out. V, J and clone size are taken as reported in that table, and D and trimming were inferred from the DNA itself. The sample gives 150,000 to 200,000 clones, roughly 76% of which show up once; roughly 9.6% is in the top ten.

V is TRBV25-1 and J is TRBJ1-4, with D perhaps matching TRBD1 (6 bases). Material for sequencing was peripheral blood. The TCR was taken from a woman aged 35 to 49 with COVID-19, enrolled during active disease. CDR3 coding DNA: TGTGCCAGCAGCTTCGGACAGCTTAATGAAAAACTGTTTTTT. Amino acid sequence: CASSFGQLNEKLFF.